This entry features one T cell receptor beta chain sequence. Original processing notes: Estimation of nucleated cell counts relied on the amplification of reference gene primers. Profiled with immunoSEQ multiplex PCR; TCRdb holds only in-frame clones, not every one. V and J calls and clone size are as listed in that table; D and trimming were resolved from the DNA. Of around 100,000 clones listed, 85% to 90% are singletons. The entry originates in a study of blood T cell repertoires in COVID-19. Germline CDR1 is SGHAT and CDR2 is FQNNGV. Deletions cut 2 bases from V and 3 bases from J, with 12 bases between. The CDR3 contains 15 residues.

Material: peripheral blood. This clonotype originated in a woman of 80 years or more with acute or convalescent COVID-19. The chain carries TRBV11-2 and TRBJ2-3; tentative D call: TRBD1 (6 bases). The CDR3 is CASSLWGPGTDTQYF. CDR3 in DNA: TGTGCCAGCAGCTTATGGGGGCCGGGGACAGATACGCAGTATTTT.